The 3 T cell receptor beta chains below were found in one sample sequenced in a study of blood T cells in healthy people across ages. The use of a sample-barcoded 5' primer and a J-beta primer mix characterized a second PCR of roughly 6 to 11 cycles. TCRdb recomputed calls from the 5' RACE reads with MiXCR, one row per CDR3 protein. The table includes roughly 800,000 distinct CDR3 sequences, roughly 64% detected once. Material: blood. These TCRs come from a man between 25 and 39 years old in good health.

V gene TRBV20-1 combines with J gene TRBJ1-1; 9 bases map to TRBD1. Germline lookup yields CDR1 DFQATT and CDR2 SNEGSKA (reference sequence). The CDR3 spans 15 residues. Germline trimming cut 3 bases from V and 0 bases from J; bases unmatched to any gene: 5. This chain's CDR3 is CSARTGGGMNTEAFF. The CDR3 nucleotides are TGCAGTGCTAGGACAGGGGGTGGGATGAACACTGAAGCTTTCTTT.

This clonotype occurred many times. The genes are TRBV20-1 and TRBJ2-1; 13 bases align to TRBD2. V trimming: 4 bases; J trimming: 8 bases; junction bases outside the gene matches: 8. Germline V gene sequence: CDR1 DFQATT, CDR2 SNEGSKA (reference sequence). This CDR3 comprises 15 residues. The CDR3 sequence is CSAKKGTSGADEQFF. In DNA, the CDR3 is TGCAGTGCTAAAAAAGGGACTAGCGGGGCTGATGAGCAGTTCTTC.

The genes are TRBV30 and TRBJ2-1, with D perhaps TRBD1 (5 bases). Trimming left V 3 bases short and J 0 bases short, with 9 bases between. The CDR3 has 14 residues. CDR1 and CDR2 (germline): GTSNPN, SVGIG (reference sequence). DNA of the CDR3: TGTGCCTGGAGACAGGATCACTCCTACAATGAGCAGTTCTTC. Protein sequence: CAWRQDHSYNEQFF.